This is a list of T cell receptor beta chains from one sample in a study of T cells after yellow fever vaccination. TCRdb passed the 5' RACE reads through MiXCR, listing each CDR3 protein once. Of about 500,000 distinct CDR3 sequences in the sample, 17% were seen once. This sample comprised PBMCs, obtained less than 6 days after the first yellow fever vaccination. The receptors were gathered from a man between 18 and 35 years old who received the YFV17D yellow fever vaccine. Both conserved end residues are part of each CDR3. D genes are given only for firm matches. The size entry is marked missing in some rows and otherwise reads once, few, many or a size class.

cdr3_aa	cdr3_nt	v_call	j_call	d_call	clone_size
CASSFETRNGYTF	TGTGCCAGCAGTTTCGAGACCAGGAATGGCTACACCTTC	TRBV12-3/TRBV12-4	TRBJ1-2	NA	NA
CSGAAANTGELFF	TGCAGTGGGGCAGCCGCCAACACCGGGGAGCTGTTTTTT	TRBV20-1	TRBJ2-2	NA	NA
CASSYSGTGVYEQYF	TGTGCCAGCAGTTACTCCGGGACAGGGGTCTACGAGCAGTACTTC	TRBV6-5	TRBJ2-7	TRBD1	few
CASSYGTGLGYTF	TGTGCCAGCAGTTACGGGACAGGGCTAGGCTACACCTTC	TRBV6-5	TRBJ1-2	TRBD1	NA
CASSTYRVTEAFF	TGTGCCAGCAGCACGTACAGGGTCACTGAAGCTTTCTTT	TRBV5-4	TRBJ1-1	NA	NA
CASSYSSKNRRSYNSPLHF	TGTGCCAGCAGTTACTCGTCGAAGAACAGACGCTCCTATAATTCACCCCTCCACTTT	TRBV6-5	TRBJ1-6	NA	few
CASSRAGQGDEKLFF	TGTGCCAGCAGCCGAGCGGGACAGGGGGATGAAAAACTGTTTTTT	TRBV4-2	TRBJ1-4	TRBD1	NA
CASRDSNNSPLHF	TGTGCCAGCAGGGACTCAAATAATTCACCCCTCCACTTT	TRBV12-3/TRBV12-4	TRBJ1-6	NA	few
CASSLIGQPQHF	TGTGCCAGCAGCTTAATCGGGCAGCCCCAGCATTTT	TRBV7-8	TRBJ1-5	NA	many
CASSKGSGEEKLFF	TGTGCCAGCAGTAAGGGATCCGGGGAAGAAAAACTGTTTTTT	TRBV7-3	TRBJ1-4	NA	NA
CASSQLSNSLYQETQYF	TGTGCCAGCAGCCAACTTTCGAACTCCTTGTACCAAGAGACCCAGTACTTC	TRBV4-2	TRBJ2-5	NA	few
CASSHSGGSTDTQYF	TGTGCCAGCAGCCACTCCGGGGGTAGCACAGATACGCAGTATTTT	TRBV7-9	TRBJ2-3	NA	few
CASSQFATSGANEQFF	TGCGCCAGCAGCCAATTCGCGACTAGCGGGGCGAATGAGCAGTTCTTC	TRBV4-1	TRBJ2-1	TRBD2	few
CASSLEGMGNTEAFF	TGTGCCAGCAGCTTGGAAGGCATGGGGAACACTGAAGCTTTCTTT	TRBV5-5	TRBJ1-1	NA	few
CASSYSPELRGYTF	TGTGCCAGCAGTTACTCTCCGGAGCTTAGGGGCTACACCTTC	TRBV6-2/TRBV6-3	TRBJ1-2	NA	few
CSAVGQAYYEQYF	TGCAGTGCCGTCGGACAGGCCTACTACGAGCAGTACTTC	TRBV20-1	TRBJ2-7	TRBD1	few
CASSPPFGVPSTDTQYF	TGTGCCAGCAGCCCCCCGTTTGGTGTCCCGAGCACAGATACGCAGTATTTT	TRBV4-2	TRBJ2-3	NA	NA
CASSLRTGEASPLHF	TGTGCCAGCAGTTTGAGGACAGGGGAGGCGTCACCCCTCCACTTT	TRBV28	TRBJ1-6	TRBD1	few
CASSLEASNTGELFF	TGTGCCAGCAGCCTCGAGGCCTCGAACACCGGGGAGCTGTTTTTT	TRBV7-6	TRBJ2-2	NA	few
CSATQGALANEKLFF	TGCAGTGCTACACAGGGGGCGCTGGCTAATGAAAAACTGTTTTTT	TRBV20-1	TRBJ1-4	TRBD1	NA
CATSPLLQGTNYGYTF	TGTGCCACCAGCCCCCTCCTCCAGGGTACTAACTATGGCTACACCTTC	TRBV15	TRBJ1-2	NA	NA
CSAPSETGSTDTQYF	TGCAGTGCCCCCTCCGAGACGGGGAGCACAGATACGCAGTATTTT	TRBV20-1	TRBJ2-3	NA	NA
CASSFQTLTPNTGELFF	TGTGCCAGCAGTTTCCAGACCCTAACCCCGAACACCGGGGAGCTGTTTTTT	TRBV6-2/TRBV6-3	TRBJ2-2	NA	NA
CASSIDTISNTEAFF	TGTGCCAGTAGTATAGACACGATCTCTAACACTGAAGCTTTCTTT	TRBV19	TRBJ1-1	NA	few
CSVEPRDRGTEAFF	TGCAGCGTTGAACCGCGGGACAGGGGCACTGAAGCTTTCTTT	TRBV29-1	TRBJ1-1	TRBD1	NA
CASSLAGFRNIQYF	TGCGCCAGCAGCTTGGCAGGATTCCGGAACATTCAGTACTTC	TRBV5-1	TRBJ2-4	NA	NA
CASSSQGTNTGELFF	TGCGCCAGCAGCTCACAGGGGACCAACACCGGGGAGCTGTTTTTT	TRBV5-1	TRBJ2-2	TRBD1	few
CASKRGNEQFF	TGTGCCAGTAAGCGAGGGAATGAGCAGTTCTTC	TRBV19	TRBJ2-1	NA	NA
CASSVSPGRSYGEQFF	TGTGCCAGCAGCGTTTCCCCAGGGAGATCATACGGTGAGCAGTTCTTC	TRBV9	TRBJ2-1	NA	few
CAISDPQGGDTQYF	TGTGCCATCAGTGACCCACAGGGGGGGGATACGCAGTATTTT	TRBV10-3	TRBJ2-3	NA	NA
CASSVPPGQGDLNQPQHF	TGTGCCAGCAGTGTTCCCCCGGGACAGGGGGACCTAAATCAGCCCCAGCATTTT	TRBV25-1	TRBJ1-5	TRBD1	NA
CASSPRRGEKLFF	TGTGCCAGCTCACCACGACGCGGGGAAAAACTGTTTTTT	TRBV18	TRBJ1-4	NA	few
CASAATTETQYF	TGTGCCAGCGCTGCTACGACGGAGACCCAGTACTTC	TRBV6-2/TRBV6-3	TRBJ2-5	NA	NA
CASSYSTIPGQGIVYEQYF	TGTGCCAGCAGTTACTCGACGATACCCGGACAGGGGATAGTTTACGAGCAGTACTTC	TRBV6-2/TRBV6-3	TRBJ2-7	TRBD1	NA
CASSVRAGMTGELFF	TGTGCCAGCAGCGTAAGAGCAGGGATGACCGGGGAGCTGTTTTTT	TRBV9	TRBJ2-2	NA	NA
CAISEVVSNQPQHF	TGTGCCATCAGTGAGGTCGTTAGCAATCAGCCCCAGCATTTT	TRBV10-3	TRBJ1-5	NA	few
CASSPSGGAHEQFF	TGTGCCAGTAGTCCTAGCGGGGGGGCCCATGAGCAGTTCTTC	TRBV19	TRBJ2-1	TRBD2	few
CASSLETVGEQFF	TGCGCCAGCAGCTTGGAAACAGTCGGTGAGCAGTTCTTC	TRBV5-1	TRBJ2-1	NA	NA
CASSPPAGTPETQYF	TGTGCCAGCAGTCCCCCCGCGGGGACTCCGGAGACCCAGTACTTC	TRBV6-1	TRBJ2-5	NA	NA
CSATSGGLAEAFF	TGCAGTGCTACGAGCGGTGGGTTGGCCGAAGCTTTCTTT	TRBV20-1	TRBJ1-1	NA	few
CASSFGTSYTGELFF	TGTGCCAGCAGCTTCGGGACTTCTTACACCGGGGAGCTGTTTTTT	TRBV7-2	TRBJ2-2	NA	many
CASSQVGGYNEQFF	TGTGCCAGCAGCCAAGTGGGGGGGTACAATGAGCAGTTCTTC	TRBV4-2	TRBJ2-1	TRBD2	many
CASRSLDRTGELFF	TGTGCCAGCAGATCCCTGGACCGCACCGGGGAGCTGTTTTTT	TRBV6-1	TRBJ2-2	NA	few
CASIGGATMNTEAFF	TGTGCCAGCATAGGAGGGGCGACCATGAACACTGAAGCTTTCTTT	TRBV25-1	TRBJ1-1	NA	few
CSVFGTGGNEQFF	TGCAGCGTCTTTGGGACAGGGGGAAATGAGCAGTTCTTC	TRBV29-1	TRBJ2-1	TRBD1	NA
CASSRRGTSGELFF	TGTGCCAGCAGCCGGCGCGGGACCTCCGGGGAGCTGTTTTTT	TRBV3-1	TRBJ2-2	NA	NA
CASSNVGTGETQYF	TGTGCCAGCAGTAACGTTGGGACGGGGGAGACCCAGTACTTC	TRBV27	TRBJ2-5	NA	NA
CASSYPTSGGPSSYNEQFF	TGTGCCAGCAGTTACCCTACTAGCGGGGGGCCGAGCTCCTACAATGAGCAGTTCTTC	TRBV6-2/TRBV6-3	TRBJ2-1	TRBD2	NA
CASSERTGENTEAFF	TGTGCCAGCAGCGAGAGGACAGGGGAGAACACTGAAGCTTTCTTT	TRBV9	TRBJ1-1	TRBD1	NA
CASTTYGSGNTIYF	TGTGCCAGTACCACCTACGGATCTGGAAACACCATATATTTT	TRBV19	TRBJ1-3	NA	NA